Below, one TCR beta chain is given with its context. Germline V lookup: CDR1 SGHTA, CDR2 FQGNSA. After removal of 0 bases from V and 3 bases from J, the junction contained 5 bases not matched to a gene. The CDR3 runs 15 residues. In the original workflow: Scientists estimated how many nucleated cells there were by amplifying reference gene primers. The data were produced by immunoSEQ multiplex PCR, yet TCRdb's version contains in-frame clones alone and is incomplete. Clone size and V and J calls were adopted from that table, with D and trimming inferred from the DNA. This table holds fewer than 350,000 clones, under 95% found once. This specimen belongs to a study of blood T cell repertoires in COVID-19. Background on the study: Sites across the United States, Italy and Spain contributed samples from acute and convalescent COVID-19.

The receptor was isolated from a woman in her forties with acute COVID-19. This chain links TRBV7-2 with TRBJ2-7; 7 bases line up with TRBD2. Sequenced material: PBMCs or T cells enriched from blood (not recorded which). CDR3 region: CASSLAWGTNYEQYF. The CDR3 bases are TGTGCCAGCAGCTTAGCTTGGGGGACTAACTACGAGCAGTACTTC.